The 16 T cell receptor beta chains given below trace back to one sample, sequenced in a study of a mutant IDH1 vaccine in newly diagnosed glioma. No antigens are known for them. The time point denotes: week 35, safety follow-up. The study gave 300 ug of mutant IDH1 20-mer peptide per vaccine dose, with topical imiquimod. Sequencing was performed with immunoSEQ multiplex PCR; in TCRdb, only in-frame clones are kept and a portion is missing. Of about 40,000 clones in the sample, about 83% were seen once. The sample here was PBMCs, taken from a glioma patient whose treatment included an IDH1 peptide vaccine. These receptors all come from a woman between 50 and 59 years old with glioma.

The chain has TRBV4-1 and TRBJ2-7; D gene unclear. The CDR3 is made up of 17 amino acids. Trimming removed 3 bases from V and 5 bases from J, with 23 bases in between. Germline CDR1 MGHRA, CDR2 YSYEKL. The CDR3 DNA reads as TGCGCCAGCAGCCACCAAGGGATCTCTACCGGTGAGGACGAGCAGTACTTC. The encoded protein is CASSHQGISTGEDEQYF.

The V and J genes are TRBV5-1 and TRBJ2-7; 7 nucleotides align to TRBD1. The trim removed 3 bases at V and 0 bases at J, leaving 3 bases unmatched. This CDR3 is built from 14 residues. Germline V CDR1 and CDR2: SGHRS, YFSETQ. CDR3 sequence reads: CASSWSGGSYEQYF. The CDR3 region has the DNA TGCGCCAGCAGCTGGTCAGGGGGCTCCTACGAGCAGTACTTC.

This rearrangement joins TRBV11-3 to TRBJ2-3; D unresolved. Germline lookup yields CDR1 SGHNT and CDR2 YENEEA. This CDR3 is 15 amino acids long. V shed 3 bases and J shed 4 bases, with 14 bases lying between them. CDR3 nucleotides: TGTGCCAGCAGCTTGGTTTTAGCTGGGTCAGATACGCAGTATTTT. This encodes CASSLVLAGSDTQYF.

The genes are TRBV4-1 and TRBJ2-7, with D possibly TRBD2 on 6 matching bases. This CDR3 comprises 16 residues. CDR1 and CDR2 (germline): MGHRA, YSYEKL. The germline V and J ends were trimmed by 3 bases and 0 bases, with 15 bases remaining between them. As DNA, the CDR3 is TGCGCCAGCAGCCAGGGGAGGAACAAGGGCTCCTACGAGCAGTACTTC. Its protein product is CASSQGRNKGSYEQYF.

The genes are TRBV5-1 and TRBJ2-1, with 8 bases identical to TRBD2. The V and J ends lost 0 bases and 5 bases, in that order; junction bases with no gene match: 4. The CDR3 is 15 residues long. The V gene's germline CDR1 is SGHRS and CDR2 YFSETQ. The CDR3 reads CASSLAGGPHNEQFF. In DNA, the CDR3 is TGCGCCAGCAGCTTGGCGGGGGGGCCCCACAATGAGCAGTTCTTC.

The chain joins TRBV6-1 to TRBJ1-5; tentatively, D is TRBD1 (6 bases). Germline lookup yields CDR1 MNHNS and CDR2 SASEGT. This CDR3 is 14 amino acids long. V lost 1 base, J lost 6 bases, and 10 bases lay in between. CDR3 protein: CASSEGQEVQPQHF. The CDR3 DNA reads as TGTGCCAGCAGTGAAGGACAGGAAGTTCAGCCCCAGCATTTT.

The rearrangement links TRBV2 to TRBJ1-6, with a possible D match to TRBD1 (6 bases). Germline CDR1 and CDR2: SNHLY and FYNNEI. Trimming removed 6 bases at V and 3 bases at J, with 24 bases between. The CDR3 contains 19 residues. CDR3 nucleotides: TGTGCCAGCAGCAAAGGACAGCGACTAACGGGAATCTATAATTCACCCCTCCACTTT. This codes for CASSKGQRLTGIYNSPLHF.

V is TRBV10-3 and J is TRBJ1-6, with unresolved D. V lost 3 bases and J 11 bases, leaving 8 bases between the germline ends. Per the germline V gene, CDR1 is ENHRY and CDR2 is SYGVKD. The CDR3 sequence is 12 residues long. The CDR3 reads CAISDPEAPLHF. The CDR3 coding sequence is TGTGCCATCAGTGATCCGGAGGCACCCCTCCACTTT.

The chain uses TRBV6-1 and TRBJ1-5, with 8 positions matching TRBD1. Per the germline V gene, CDR1 is MNHNS and CDR2 is SASEGT. This CDR3 spans 17 amino acids. Losses at the gene ends were 4 bases for V and 4 bases for J; bases not matched to a gene: 12. The CDR3 spells CASSGLFQTGVNQPQHF. CDR3 in DNA: TGTGCCAGCAGTGGCTTATTTCAGACAGGGGTAAATCAGCCCCAGCATTTT.

V and J are TRBV19 and TRBJ1-1; D call uncertain. The CDR3 loop spans 13 amino acids. Germline values: CDR1 LNHDA, CDR2 SQIVND (reference sequence). Trimming cost V 6 bases and J 3 bases, with 11 bases left between them. In nucleotides, the CDR3 is TGTGCCAGTAGGGTGGAAAGTTACACTGAAGCTTTCTTT. Residues: CASRVESYTEAFF.

As for this clone: One end of the junction fails to match germline, which may point to a read error. The chain couples TRBV6-4 to TRBJ1-4; the match to TRBD1 covers 9 bases. Germline loops: CDR1 MRHNA, CDR2 SNTAGT. The CDR3 loop spans 11 amino acids. The CDR3, as DNA: TGTGCCAGCAGGAACCGGGACAGGGAGATTTTT. Its translation: CASRNRDREIF.

This chain connects TRBV5-1 to TRBJ2-1; TRBD2 agrees at 11 bases. CDR1 SGHRS and CDR2 YFSETQ come from the germline V gene. The CDR3 has 17 amino acids. The V gene end was trimmed by 4 bases and the J gene end by 8 bases; junction bases not matched to a gene: 14. CDR3 sequence: CASSARVAGGLVDEQFF. The DNA of the CDR3 is TGCGCCAGCAGCGCCCGGGTAGCGGGGGGGCTGGTCGATGAGCAGTTCTTC.

J is TRBJ1-6 and V is TRBV27; the D gene is possibly TRBD1 (6 bases). Germline values: CDR1 MNHEY, CDR2 SMNVEV (reference sequence). The CDR3 covers 12 residues. Trimming shortened V by 6 bases and J by 14 bases, and 14 bases separated the two germline ends. The CDR3 DNA is TGTGCCAGCAGCCGACACAGGGACTCCCTCCACTTT. Protein sequence: CASSRHRDSLHF.

The V call is TRBV5-1, the J call TRBJ2-5, with unresolved D. Trimming pared 4 bases from V and 2 bases from J, leaving 6 bases between. The germline V gene encodes CDR1 SGHRS and CDR2 YFSETQ. The CDR3 has 12 residues. CDR3 region: CASSQDQETQYF. The CDR3 DNA sequence: TGCGCCAGCAGCCAGGATCAAGAGACCCAGTACTTC.

This chain connects TRBV7-2 to TRBJ1-2; possible D gene TRBD1, 5 bases. V was trimmed by 5 bases and J by 0 bases, leaving 22 bases between them. This CDR3 spans 18 amino acids. The germline V gene has CDR1 SGHTA and CDR2 FQGNSA. CDR3 sequence (DNA): TGTGCCAGCAGCCAGACCGCCCCTATTCGGGGGGCTAACTATGGCTACACCTTC. Amino acids: CASSQTAPIRGANYGYTF.

The chain combines TRBV5-1 with TRBJ1-5, with unresolved D. This CDR3 is built from 13 residues. Germline loops: CDR1 SGHRS, CDR2 YFSETQ. The V end was cut by 5 bases, the J end by 4 bases, with 10 bases between. The CDR3 bases are TGCGCCAGCAGAATGGACCCTAATCAGCCCCAGCATTTT. This gives the protein CASRMDPNQPQHF. Full variable domain (rest looked up from reference TRBV5-1 and TRBJ1-5): KAGVTQTPRYLIKTRGQQVTLSCSPISGHRSVSWYQQTPGQGLQFLFEYFSETQRNKGNFPGRFSGRQFSNSRSEMNVSTLELGDSALYLCASRMDPNQPQHFGDGTRLSIL.